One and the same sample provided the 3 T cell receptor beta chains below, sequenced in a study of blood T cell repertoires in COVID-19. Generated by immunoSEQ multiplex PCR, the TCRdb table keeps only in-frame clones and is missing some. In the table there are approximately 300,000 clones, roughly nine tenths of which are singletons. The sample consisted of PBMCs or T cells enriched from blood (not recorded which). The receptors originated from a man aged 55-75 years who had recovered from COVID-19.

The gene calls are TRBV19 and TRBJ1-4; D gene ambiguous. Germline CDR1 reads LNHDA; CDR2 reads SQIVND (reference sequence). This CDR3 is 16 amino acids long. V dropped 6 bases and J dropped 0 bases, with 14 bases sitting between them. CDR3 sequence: CASSTLLHPTNEKLFF. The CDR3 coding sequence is TGTGCCAGTAGCACCTTACTGCACCCAACTAATGAAAAACTGTTTTTT.

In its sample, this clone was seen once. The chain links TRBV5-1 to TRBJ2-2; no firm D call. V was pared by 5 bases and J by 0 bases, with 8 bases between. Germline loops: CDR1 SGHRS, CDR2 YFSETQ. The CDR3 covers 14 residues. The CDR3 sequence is CASRESPNTGELFF. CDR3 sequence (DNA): TGCGCCAGCAGAGAAAGCCCGAACACCGGGGAGCTGTTTTTT.

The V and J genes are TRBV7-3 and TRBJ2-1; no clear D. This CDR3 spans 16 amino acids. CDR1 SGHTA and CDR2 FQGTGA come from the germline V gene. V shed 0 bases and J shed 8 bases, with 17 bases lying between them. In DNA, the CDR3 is TGTGCCAGCAGCTTAACCCCAAGCGCCAGACTGGATGAGCAGTTCTTC. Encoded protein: CASSLTPSARLDEQFF.